This T cell receptor (beta chain) was sequenced for a study of T cell changes during pregnancy in multiple sclerosis. Trimming took 5 bases from V and 0 from J, leaving 12 bases between them. Germline CDR1 is SGDLS and CDR2 is YYNGEE. The CDR3 has 15 residues. In its sample, this clone was seen once. Assay used: immunoSEQ multiplex PCR; TCRdb lists only in-frame clones, some missing. The sample includes 39,000 or so clones, 90% to 95% of them seen just once. The rearrangement uses TRBV9 and TRBJ1-5; D gene ambiguous. The sample consisted of CD8+ T cells from peripheral blood mononuclear cells, taken in the third trimester of pregnancy. The TCR comes from a female donor with multiple sclerosis, enrolled in a pregnancy study. The CDR3 nucleotides read TGTGCCAGCAGTCCCGACGGGAATAGCAATCAGCCCCAGCATTTT. This encodes CASSPDGNSNQPQHF.